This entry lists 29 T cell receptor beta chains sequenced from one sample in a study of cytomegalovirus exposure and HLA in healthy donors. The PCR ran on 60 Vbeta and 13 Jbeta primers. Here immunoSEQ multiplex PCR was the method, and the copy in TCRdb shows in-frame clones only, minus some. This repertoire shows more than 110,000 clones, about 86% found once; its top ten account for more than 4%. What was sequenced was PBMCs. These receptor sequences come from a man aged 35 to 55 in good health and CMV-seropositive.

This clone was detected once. This chain's CDR3 is CASSQRGTEAFF. As DNA, the CDR3 is TGTGCCAGCAGCCAGCGGGGGACTGAAGCTTTCTTT. The chain recombines TRBV9 with TRBJ1-1, with D perhaps matching TRBD1 (5 bases). Trimming pared 4 bases from V and 5 bases from J, leaving 9 bases between. Per the germline V gene, CDR1 is SGDLS and CDR2 is YYNGEE. CDR3 size: 12 residues.

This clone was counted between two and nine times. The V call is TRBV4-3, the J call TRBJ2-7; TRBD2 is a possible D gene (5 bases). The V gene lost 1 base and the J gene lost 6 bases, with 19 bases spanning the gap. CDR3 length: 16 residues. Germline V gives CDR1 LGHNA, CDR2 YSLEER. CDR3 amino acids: CASSQVVGRQTGEQYF. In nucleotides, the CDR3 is TGCGCCAGCAGCCAAGTCGTGGGGAGACAAACTGGCGAGCAGTACTTC.

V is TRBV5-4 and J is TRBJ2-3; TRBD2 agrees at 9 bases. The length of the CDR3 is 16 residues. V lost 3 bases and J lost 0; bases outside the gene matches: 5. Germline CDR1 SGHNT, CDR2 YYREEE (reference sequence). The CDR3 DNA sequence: TGTGCCAGCAGCTCCGGACTAGCGAGAAGCACAGATACGCAGTATTTT. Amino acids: CASSSGLARSTDTQYF. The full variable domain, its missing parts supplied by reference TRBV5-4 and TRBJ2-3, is ETGVTQSPTHLIKTRGQQVTLRCSSQSGHNTVSWYQQALGQGPQFIFQYYREEENGRGNFPPRFSGLQFPNYSSELNVNALELDDSALYLCASSSGLARSTDTQYFGPGTRLTVL.

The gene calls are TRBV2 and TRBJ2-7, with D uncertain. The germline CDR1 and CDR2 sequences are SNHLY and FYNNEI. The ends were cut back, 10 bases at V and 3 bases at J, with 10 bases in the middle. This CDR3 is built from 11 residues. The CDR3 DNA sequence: TGTGCCACCTCTTTCTTCTACGAGCAGTACTTC. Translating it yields CATSFFYEQYF.

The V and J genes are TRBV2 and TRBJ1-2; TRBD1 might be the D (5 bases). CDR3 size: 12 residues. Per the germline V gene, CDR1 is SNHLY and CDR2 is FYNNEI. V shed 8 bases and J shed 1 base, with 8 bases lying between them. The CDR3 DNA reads TGTGCCAGCGGCACAGGTAACTATGGCTACACCTTC. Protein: CASGTGNYGYTF.

This chain's CDR3 is CASSVAGFRDEQYF. The DNA of the CDR3 is TGTGCCAGCAGCGTAGCCGGGTTTCGCGACGAGCAGTACTTC. The chain couples TRBV9 to TRBJ2-7; no reliable D call. The V gene lost 0 bases and the J gene lost 5 bases, with 12 bases spanning the gap. From germline, CDR1 is SGDLS and CDR2 YYNGEE. The CDR3 has 14 residues.

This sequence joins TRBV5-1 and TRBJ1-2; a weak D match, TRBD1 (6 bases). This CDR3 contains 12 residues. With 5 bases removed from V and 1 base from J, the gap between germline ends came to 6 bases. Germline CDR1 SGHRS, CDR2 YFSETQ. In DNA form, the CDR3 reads TGCGCCAGCAGACAGGGTAACTATGGCTACACCTTC. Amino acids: CASRQGNYGYTF.

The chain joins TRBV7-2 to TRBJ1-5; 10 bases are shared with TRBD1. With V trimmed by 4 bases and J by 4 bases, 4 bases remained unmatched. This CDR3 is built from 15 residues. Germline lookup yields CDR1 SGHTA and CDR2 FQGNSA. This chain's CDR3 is CASSSRQGANQPQHF. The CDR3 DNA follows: TGTGCCAGCAGCTCCCGACAGGGGGCGAATCAGCCCCAGCATTTT.

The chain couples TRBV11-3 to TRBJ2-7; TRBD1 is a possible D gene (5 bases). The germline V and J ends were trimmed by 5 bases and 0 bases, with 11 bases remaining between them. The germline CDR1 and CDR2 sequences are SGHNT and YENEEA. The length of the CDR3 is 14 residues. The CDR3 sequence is CASSQPGISYEQYF. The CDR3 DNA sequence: TGTGCCAGCAGCCAACCAGGGATCTCCTACGAGCAGTACTTC.

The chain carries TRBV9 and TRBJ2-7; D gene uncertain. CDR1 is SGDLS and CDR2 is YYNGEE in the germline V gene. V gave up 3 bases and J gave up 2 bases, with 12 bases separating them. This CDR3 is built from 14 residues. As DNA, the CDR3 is TGTGCCAGCAGCGGACACGCGAGCCCCTACGAGCAGTACTTC. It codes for CASSGHASPYEQYF.

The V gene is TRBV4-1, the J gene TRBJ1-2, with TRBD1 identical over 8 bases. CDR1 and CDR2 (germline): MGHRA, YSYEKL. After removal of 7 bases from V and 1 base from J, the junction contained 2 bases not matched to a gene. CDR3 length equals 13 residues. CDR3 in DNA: TGCGCCAGCATGGACAGGGTTAACTATGGCTACACCTTC. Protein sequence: CASMDRVNYGYTF.

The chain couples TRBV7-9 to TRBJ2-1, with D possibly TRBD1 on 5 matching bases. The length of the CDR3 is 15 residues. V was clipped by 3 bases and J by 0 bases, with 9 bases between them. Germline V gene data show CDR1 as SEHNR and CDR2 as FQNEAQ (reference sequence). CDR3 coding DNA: TGTGCCAGCAGCTTGCAGGGCAGCTCCTACAATGAGCAGTTCTTC. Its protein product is CASSLQGSSYNEQFF.

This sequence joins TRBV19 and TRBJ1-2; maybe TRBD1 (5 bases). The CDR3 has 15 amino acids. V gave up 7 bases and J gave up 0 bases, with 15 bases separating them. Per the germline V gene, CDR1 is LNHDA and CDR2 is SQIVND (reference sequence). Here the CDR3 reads CASTGGELANYGYTF. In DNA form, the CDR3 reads TGTGCCAGTACCGGGGGGGAGCTAGCTAACTATGGCTACACCTTC.

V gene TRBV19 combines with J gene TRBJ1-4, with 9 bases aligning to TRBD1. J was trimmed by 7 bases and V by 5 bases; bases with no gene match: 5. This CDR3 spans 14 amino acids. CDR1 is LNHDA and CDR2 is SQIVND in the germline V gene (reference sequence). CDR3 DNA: TGTGCCAGTAGTTCGGACAGGGGAACTGAAAAACTGTTTTTT. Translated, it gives CASSSDRGTEKLFF.

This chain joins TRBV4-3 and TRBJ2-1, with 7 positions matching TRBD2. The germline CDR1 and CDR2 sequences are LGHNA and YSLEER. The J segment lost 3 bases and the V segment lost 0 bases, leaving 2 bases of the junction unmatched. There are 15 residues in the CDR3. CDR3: CASSQDSGLYNEQFF. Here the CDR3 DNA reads TGCGCCAGCAGCCAAGATAGCGGGCTCTACAATGAGCAGTTCTTC.

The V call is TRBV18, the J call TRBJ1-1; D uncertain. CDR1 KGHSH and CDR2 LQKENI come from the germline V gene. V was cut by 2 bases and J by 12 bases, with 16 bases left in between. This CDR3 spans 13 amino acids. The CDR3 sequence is CASSPVFQVGTFF. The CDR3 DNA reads TGTGCCAGCTCACCAGTATTCCAGGTTGGAACTTTCTTT. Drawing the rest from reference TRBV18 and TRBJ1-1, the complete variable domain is NAGVMQNPRHLVRRRGQEARLRCSPMKGHSHVYWYRQLPEEGLKFMVYLQKENIIDESGMPKERFSAEFPKEGPSILRIQQVVRGDSAAYFCASSPVFQVGTFFGQGTRLTVV.

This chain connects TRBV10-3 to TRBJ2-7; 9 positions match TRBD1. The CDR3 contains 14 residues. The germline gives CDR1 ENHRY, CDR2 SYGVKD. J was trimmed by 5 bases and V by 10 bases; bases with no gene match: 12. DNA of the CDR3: TGTGCCACCGCAACAGGGGGCACCCAAAACGAGCAGTACTTC. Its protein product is CATATGGTQNEQYF.

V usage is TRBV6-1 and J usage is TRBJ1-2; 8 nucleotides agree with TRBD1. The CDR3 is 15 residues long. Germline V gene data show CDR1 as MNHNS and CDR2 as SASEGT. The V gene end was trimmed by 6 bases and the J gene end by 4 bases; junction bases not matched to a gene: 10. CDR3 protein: CASSLLTGVGYGYTF. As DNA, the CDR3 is TGTGCCAGCAGCCTCTTGACAGGGGTTGGCTATGGCTACACCTTC.

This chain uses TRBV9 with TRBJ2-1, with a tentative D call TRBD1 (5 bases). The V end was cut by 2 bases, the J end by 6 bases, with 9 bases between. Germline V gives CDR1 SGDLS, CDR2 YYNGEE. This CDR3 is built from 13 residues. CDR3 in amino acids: CASSVLTGNEQFF. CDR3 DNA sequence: TGTGCCAGCAGCGTCTTAACAGGCAATGAGCAGTTCTTC. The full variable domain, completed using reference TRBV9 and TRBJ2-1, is DSGVTQTPKHLITATGQRVTLRCSPRSGDLSVYWYQQSLDQGLQFLIQYYNGEERAKGNILERFSAQQFPDLHSELNLSSLELGDSALYFCASSVLTGNEQFFGPGTRLTVL.

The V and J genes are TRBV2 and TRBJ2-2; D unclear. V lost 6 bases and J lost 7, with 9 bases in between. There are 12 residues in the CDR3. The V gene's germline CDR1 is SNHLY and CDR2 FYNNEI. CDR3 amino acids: CASRDRGGELFF. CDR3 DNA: TGTGCCAGCAGGGATCGCGGCGGGGAGCTGTTTTTT.

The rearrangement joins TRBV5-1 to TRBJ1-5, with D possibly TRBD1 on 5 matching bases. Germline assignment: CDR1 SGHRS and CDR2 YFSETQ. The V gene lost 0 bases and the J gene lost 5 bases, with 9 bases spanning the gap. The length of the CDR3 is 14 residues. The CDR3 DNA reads TGCGCCAGCAGCTTGGGTCAGGGTGATCAGCCCCAGCATTTT. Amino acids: CASSLGQGDQPQHF.

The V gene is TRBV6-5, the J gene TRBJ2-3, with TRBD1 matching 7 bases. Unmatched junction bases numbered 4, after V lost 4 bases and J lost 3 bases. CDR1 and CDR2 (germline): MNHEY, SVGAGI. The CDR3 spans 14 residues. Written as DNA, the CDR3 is TGTGCCAGCAGTTCTCGACAGGGAACAGATACGCAGTATTTT. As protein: CASSSRQGTDTQYF.

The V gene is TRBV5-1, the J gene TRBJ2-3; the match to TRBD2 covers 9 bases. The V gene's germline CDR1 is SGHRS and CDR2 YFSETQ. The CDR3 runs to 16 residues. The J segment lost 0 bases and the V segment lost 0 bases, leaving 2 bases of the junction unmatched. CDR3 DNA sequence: TGCGCCAGCAGCTTGGTTAGCGGGGGTAGCACAGATACGCAGTATTTT. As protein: CASSLVSGGSTDTQYF. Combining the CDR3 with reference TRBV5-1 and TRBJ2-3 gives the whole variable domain KAGVTQTPRYLIKTRGQQVTLSCSPISGHRSVSWYQQTPGQGLQFLFEYFSETQRNKGNFPGRFSGRQFSNSRSEMNVSTLELGDSALYLCASSLVSGGSTDTQYFGPGTRLTVL.

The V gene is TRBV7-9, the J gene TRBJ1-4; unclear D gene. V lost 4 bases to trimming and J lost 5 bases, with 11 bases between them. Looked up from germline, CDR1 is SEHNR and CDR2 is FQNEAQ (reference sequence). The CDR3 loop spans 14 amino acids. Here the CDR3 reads CASSSQEENEKLFF. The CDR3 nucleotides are TGTGCCAGCAGCTCTCAGGAGGAGAATGAAAAACTGTTTTTT.

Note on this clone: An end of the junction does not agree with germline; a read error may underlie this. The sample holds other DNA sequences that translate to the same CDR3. CDR3 sequence (DNA): TGTGCCAGCAGTCCGACCTCAGGGGCACCTTCGAACACTGAAGCCTTCTTT. Translation gives CASSPTSGAPSNTEAFF. The chain has TRBV27 and TRBJ1-1, with D perhaps TRBD1 (6 bases). CDR3 length: 17 residues. Per germline, CDR1 MNHEY and CDR2 SMNVEV (reference sequence).

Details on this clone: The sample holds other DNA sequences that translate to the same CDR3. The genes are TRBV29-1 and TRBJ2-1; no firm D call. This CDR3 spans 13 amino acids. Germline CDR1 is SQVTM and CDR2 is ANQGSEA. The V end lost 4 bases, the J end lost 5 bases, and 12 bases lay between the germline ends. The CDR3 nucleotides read TGCAGCGTTGGGCGAAGCGTAAACAATGAGCAGTTCTTC. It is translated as CSVGRSVNNEQFF.

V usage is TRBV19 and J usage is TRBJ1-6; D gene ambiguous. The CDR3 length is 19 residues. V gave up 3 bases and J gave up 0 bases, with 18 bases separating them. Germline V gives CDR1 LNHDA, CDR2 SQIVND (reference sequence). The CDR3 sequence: CASSMVGGISGSYNSPLHF. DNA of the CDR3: TGTGCCAGTAGTATGGTCGGAGGAATAAGTGGCTCCTATAATTCACCCCTCCACTTT.

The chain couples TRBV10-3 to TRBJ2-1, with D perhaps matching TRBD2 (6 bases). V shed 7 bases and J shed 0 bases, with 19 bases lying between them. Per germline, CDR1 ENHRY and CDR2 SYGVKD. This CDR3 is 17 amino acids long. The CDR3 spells CAINPAGRGSSYNEQFF. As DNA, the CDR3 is TGTGCCATCAATCCTGCGGGGCGGGGCAGCTCCTACAATGAGCAGTTCTTC.

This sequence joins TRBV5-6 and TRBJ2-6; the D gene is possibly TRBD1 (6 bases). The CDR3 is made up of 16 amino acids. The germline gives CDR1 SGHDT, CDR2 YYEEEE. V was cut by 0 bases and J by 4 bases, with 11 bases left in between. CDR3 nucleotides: TGTGCCAGCAGCTTGGCCTCAGGGGCCGGGGCCAACGTCCTGACTTTC. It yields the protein CASSLASGAGANVLTF.